This T cell receptor beta chain originates from a study of blood T cell repertoires in COVID-19. Study in general: The United States, Italy and Spain were the sources of the acute and convalescent COVID-19 samples. Nucleic acid was either cDNA or gDNA, and it came from T cells, B-cell-depleted T cells, or PBMCs.

Per germline, CDR1 SQVTM and CDR2 ANQGSEA. This CDR3 comprises 10 residues. Trimming pared 2 bases from V and 9 bases from J, leaving 7 bases between. In the original analysis: Reference gene primer amplification gave estimated nucleated cell counts. Profiling relied on immunoSEQ multiplex PCR, and the TCRdb table lists in-frame clones only, not all of them. That table gives V, J and clone size, and the DNA gave D and trimming. The data contain roughly 68,000 clones, approximately 85% of them singletons. Sequenced material: peripheral blood. The sequence came from a man over 45 with acute or convalescent COVID-19. This chain uses TRBV29-1 with TRBJ1-1; D ambiguous. This CDR3 reads CSVEREKAFF. The CDR3 DNA sequence: TGCAGCGTTGAAAGGGAGAAAGCTTTCTTT.